The 5 T cell receptor beta chains listed next were all sequenced from one sample in a study of cytomegalovirus exposure and HLA in healthy donors. It was with 60 Vbeta and 13 Jbeta primers that the PCR ran. Libraries were prepared by immunoSEQ multiplex PCR; TCRdb keeps only in-frame clonotypes and omits some of them. The table shows about 100,000 clones, with more than 80% occurring only once. Sequencing used PBMCs. These receptors originate from a man aged 25-45 years in good health and CMV-seronegative.

This clone was seen a handful of times. The chain employs TRBV19 and TRBJ2-3; the match to TRBD2 covers 12 bases. Germline V gene lookup returns CDR1 LNHDA and CDR2 SQIVND (reference sequence). This CDR3 has 17 amino acids. V shed 3 bases, J shed 3 bases, and the junction held 7 bases outside the gene matches. The CDR3 reads CASSMYGGLAGTDTQYF. The CDR3 bases are TGTGCCAGTAGTATGTATGGTGGACTAGCGGGAACAGATACGCAGTATTTT.

This clone was seen only once. CDR3 in amino acids: CASSFLSGSYEQYF. The DNA for the CDR3 is TGTGCCAGCAGCTTTTTGTCCGGCTCCTACGAGCAGTACTTC. This chain joins TRBV13 and TRBJ2-7; D uncertain. In germline, CDR1 is PRHDT, CDR2 FYEKMQ (reference sequence). This CDR3 spans 14 amino acids. The V end was cut by 3 bases, the J end by 0 bases, with 9 bases between.

This sequence joins TRBV27 and TRBJ2-5, with TRBD2 matching over 13 bases. With 10 bases clipped from V and 3 bases from J, the junction kept 11 bases outside the gene matches. Germline CDR1 MNHEY, CDR2 SMNVEV (reference sequence). The CDR3 runs 16 residues. CDR3 DNA: TGTGCCATAGGACTAGCGGGGGCGGATGGTAAAGAGACCCAGTACTTC. Residues: CAIGLAGADGKETQYF.

The chain couples TRBV7-8 to TRBJ2-1, with 10 bases aligning to TRBD2. V dropped 1 base and J dropped 4; count of bases not matched to a gene: 1. The CDR3 extends over 15 amino acids. CDR1 is SGHVS and CDR2 is FQNEAQ in the germline V gene. The CDR3 DNA reads TGTGCCAGCAGCTTAGAGACTAGCGGGTACAATGAGCAGTTCTTC. This encodes CASSLETSGYNEQFF.

In the case of this clone: An end of the junction differs from the germline gene, which may be a read error. The same CDR3 can be traced to other DNA sequences in this sample. The chain links TRBV30 to TRBJ1-2; tentatively, D is TRBD1 (5 bases). This CDR3 contains 13 residues. The germline V gene has CDR1 GTSNPN and CDR2 SVGIG (reference sequence). CDR3 DNA sequence: TGCGCCTGGAGTGTAGGGGTTGGCTATGGCTACACCTTC. It translates to CAWSVGVGYGYTF.